This T cell receptor (beta chain) was observed in a study of T-cell reconstitution after alpha-beta-depleted transplantation in children. Findings and limits, study-wide: The origin of alpha-beta T cells about two months after transplant was reportedly several hundred expanded graft clones.

This clonotype was seen many times. Its target is not known. There are 13 residues in the CDR3. Trimming took off 7 bases at V and 1 base at J, with 10 bases between the two ends. Germline CDR1 and CDR2: MGHDK and SYGVNS. Unique molecular identifiers were incorporated into the prepared TCRbeta library. From the PCR reads, TCRdb called clonotypes with MiXCR, one entry per CDR3 protein. The sample shows about 260,000 distinct CDR3 sequences, roughly 8.2% of them seen only once. The sequence was obtained from a male patient younger than 18 who had a stem cell transplant for acute lymphoblastic leukemia, so the T cells may come from the graft donor. Sequenced here: PBMCs, mostly from graft donor cells, sampled 180 days after TCRalphabeta/CD19-depleted stem cell transplant. This chain joins TRBV25-1 and TRBJ1-1; a possible D gene is TRBD1 (5 bases). Written as DNA, the CDR3 is TGTGCCAGCAAAAGGGGTCCGAACACTGAAGCTTTCTTT. It encodes CASKRGPNTEAFF.